This record covers a single T cell receptor (beta chain). In germline, CDR1 is MNHNS, CDR2 SASEGT. The CDR3 is made up of 12 amino acids. The ends were cut back, 4 bases at V and 5 bases at J, with 8 bases in the middle. Libraries were prepared by immunoSEQ multiplex PCR; TCRdb keeps only in-frame clonotypes and omits some of them. The sample records more than 75,000 clones, approximately 91% being singletons. These data are taken from a study of PD-L1 blockade in urothelial cancer. This chain uses TRBV6-1 with TRBJ2-5, with unresolved D. The TCR comes from a man aged 60 to 75 with urothelial cancer. The sample consisted of PBMCs, taken around atezolizumab (anti-PD-L1) treatment. The DNA for the CDR3 is TGTGCCAGCAGTGGAAAGAGGGAGACCCAGTACTTC. It translates to CASSGKRETQYF.